These 14 T cell receptor beta chains came from one sample sequenced in a study of Tregs in tolerant kidney transplant recipients (dated by TCRdb to about 2019). Receptors were amplified or captured by the immunoSEQ multiplex PCR assay. Entries here come from immuneACCESS through TCRdb and include only in-frame sequences with V and J called. Some clones fail to appear in such tables; in the studies checked, an unresolved V gene covers under half of the shortfall, and the cause of the remainder is unknown. Recorded for this sample are about 72,000 clones; roughly 92% of them occurred a single time. The ten largest account for 11% of the sample. The sample's time point label, decoded: blood sample drawn before combined kidney and bone marrow transplant. The specimen was CD8+ T cells from blood, collected before the transplant. These receptor sequences come from a human donor who received a combined kidney and bone marrow transplant.

V usage is TRBV29-1 and J usage is TRBJ1-2, with TRBD1 matching over 7 bases. J was trimmed by 3 bases and V by 7 bases; bases with no gene match: 11. This CDR3 contains 14 residues. The germline V gene has CDR1 SQVTM and CDR2 ANQGSEA. The CDR3 DNA reads TGCAGCGCCCAGAGACAGGGCGATCACTATGGCTACACCTTC. Protein product: CSAQRQGDHYGYTF.

About this clone: The limits of the CDR3 on the DNA are not certain, so only TCRdb's listed CDR3 is given. This chain joins TRBV12-2 and TRBJ2-1; the DNA was not compared with TRBD2, the D call given in the table. TRBV12-2 is a recognized pseudogene. Including both end residues, the CDR3 is 18 amino acids long. CDR3 protein: CASRLPPVWVGVGNEQFF.

This clone was detected only once. The rearrangement joins TRBV28 to TRBJ2-7; TRBD1 agrees at 7 bases. Germline CDR1 and CDR2: MDHEN and SYDVKM. The CDR3 spans 14 residues. The junction had 7 bases not matched to a gene; V was cut back by 6 bases and J by 2 bases. CDR3 residues: CASRPLGGTYEQYF. CDR3 DNA sequence: TGTGCCAGCAGGCCGCTAGGGGGCACCTACGAGCAGTACTTC.

This chain connects TRBV23-1 to TRBJ2-5; D ambiguous. TRBV23-1 falls under the ORF class, with uncertain function. Trimming took off 0 bases at V and 5 bases at J, with 10 bases between the two ends. CDR3 length equals 14 residues. For the CDR3, the DNA is TGCGCCAGCAGTCAATCCTGCCCTATTGAGACCCAGTACTTC. This sequence encodes CASSQSCPIETQYF.

The chain recombines TRBV4-1 with TRBJ2-5; the match to TRBD2 covers 15 bases. The CDR3 contains 21 residues. The V and J ends lost 3 bases and 1 base, in that order; junction bases with no gene match: 15. CDR1 is MGHRA and CDR2 is YSYEKL in the germline V gene. The CDR3 sequence: CASSQGAGTSGGMPPQETQYF. The CDR3 DNA reads as TGCGCCAGCAGCCAGGGGGCCGGGACTAGCGGGGGGATGCCCCCCCAAGAGACCCAGTACTTC.

The chain employs TRBV9 and TRBJ2-7; D not resolved. The CDR3 extends over 13 amino acids. The V gene's germline CDR1 is SGDLS and CDR2 YYNGEE. V was shortened by 2 bases and J by 0 bases, with 6 bases between the two germline ends. CDR3 DNA: TGTGCCAGCAGCGTTCAATCCTCCTACGAGCAGTACTTC. This codes for CASSVQSSYEQYF.

The CDR3 is CASSIGGLAGAVPYNEQFF. Written as DNA, the CDR3 is TGTGCCAGTAGTATAGGGGGACTAGCGGGAGCTGTTCCCTACAATGAGCAGTTCTTC. This rearrangement joins TRBV19 to TRBJ2-1, with 14 nucleotides matching TRBD2. Germline CDR1 and CDR2: LNHDA and SQIVND (reference sequence). The CDR3 extends over 19 amino acids. Trimming at V came to 1 base and at J to 2 bases, leaving 7 bases not matched to a gene.

V usage is TRBV19 and J usage is TRBJ2-1, with D possibly TRBD2 on 6 matching bases. The CDR3 loop spans 11 amino acids. Germline CDR1 reads LNHDA; CDR2 reads SQIVND (reference sequence). Trimming stripped 4 bases from V and 10 bases from J, with 8 bases between. CDR3 sequence: CASSSAGEQFF. CDR3 in DNA: TGTGCCAGTAGTAGCGCGGGGGAGCAGTTCTTC.

This chain connects TRBV27 to TRBJ2-3; a possible D gene is TRBD1 (5 bases). From germline, CDR1 is MNHEY and CDR2 SMNVEV (reference sequence). The CDR3 is 12 residues long. V was trimmed by 6 bases and J by 5 bases, leaving 9 bases between them. The CDR3 loop reads CASSLGEDTQYF. The CDR3 DNA sequence: TGTGCCAGCAGCCTAGGGGAAGATACGCAGTATTTT.

The chain links TRBV27 to TRBJ1-5, with TRBD1 identical over 7 bases. J gave up 7 bases and V 4 bases, and 7 bases lay outside the gene matches. CDR3 size: 14 residues. Germline V gives CDR1 MNHEY, CDR2 SMNVEV (reference sequence). CDR3 sequence: CASSSAGGNQPQHF. The DNA of the CDR3 is TGTGCCAGCAGTTCGGCAGGGGGGAACCAGCCCCAGCATTTT.

The rearrangement links TRBV10-2 to TRBJ2-7; TRBD2 matches 8 bases. J lost 3 bases, V lost 7 bases, and 5 bases had no gene match. Germline loops: CDR1 WSHSY, CDR2 SAAADI. The CDR3 spans 13 residues. CDR3 loop: CASIGTRDYEQYF. In DNA, the CDR3 is TGCGCCAGCATAGGGACTAGGGACTACGAGCAGTACTTC.

The DNA for the CDR3 is TGTGCCAGCAGCCCTCTCCCCGGACTAGCGGGGGGCAAGGGCTCTTACAATGAGCAGTTCTTC. It specifies CASSPLPGLAGGKGSYNEQFF. The chain uses TRBV7-3 and TRBJ2-1; 14 bases map to TRBD2. This CDR3 region has 21 residues. Looked up from germline, CDR1 is SGHTA and CDR2 is FQGTGA. V shed 5 bases and J 4 bases; nucleotides not matched to a gene: 19.

With respect to this clone: The CDR3 does not end in the conserved phenylalanine or tryptophan, so this is likely a read error. The V and J genes are TRBV2 and TRBJ1-5; D is unresolved. The CDR3 loop spans 13 amino acids. V was clipped by 8 bases and J by 7 bases, with 15 bases between them. Germline CDR1 reads SNHLY; CDR2 reads FYNNEI. The CDR3 protein is CASQEGRYQPQHL. As DNA, the CDR3 is TGTGCCAGCCAAGAGGGTAGGTACCAGCCCCAGCATCTT.

In its sample, this clone was seen once. The V and J genes are TRBV5-5 and TRBJ2-3; D is ambiguous. CDR1 SGHKS and CDR2 YYEKEE come from the germline V gene (reference sequence). V dropped 0 bases and J dropped 2 bases, with 10 bases sitting between them. The CDR3 is 15 residues long. CDR3 DNA: TGTGCCAGCAGCTTGGGGCAATCTTACACAGATACGCAGTATTTT. This encodes CASSLGQSYTDTQYF.